These 18 T cell receptor beta chains were sequenced from one sample in a study of cytomegalovirus exposure and HLA in healthy donors (dated by TCRdb to the late 2010s). The library was prepared using the immunoSEQ multiplex PCR assay. The multiplex PCR relied on a mix of 60 forward primers for TCR Vbeta segments and 13 reverse primers for TCR Jbeta segments. This immuneACCESS table, as held by TCRdb, lists in-frame sequences with V and J called but not all clones. Of the missing ones, under half trace to an unresolved V gene in checked studies; the others have no known cause. Recorded for this sample are roughly 100,000 clones; around four fifths of them occurred a single time. Approximately 1.9% of the sample is held by the ten biggest clonotypes. Specimen: PBMCs. All receptors derive from a woman between 40 and 55 years old in good health and CMV-seronegative.

The chain combines TRBV5-1 with TRBJ2-1; D gene ambiguous. V was pared by 6 bases and J by 6 bases, with 10 bases between. This CDR3 is 12 amino acids long. Germline CDR1 is SGHRS and CDR2 is YFSETQ. The CDR3 coding sequence is TGCGCCAGCATGGGTTCGGGCAATGAGCAGTTCTTC. It specifies CASMGSGNEQFF.

V and J are TRBV13 and TRBJ2-2; 8 bases are a match to TRBD1. The CDR3 consists of 14 residues. CDR1 is PRHDT and CDR2 is FYEKMQ in the germline V gene (reference sequence). With 4 bases clipped from V and 5 bases from J, the junction kept 3 bases outside the gene matches. The CDR3 here is CASSWTGQTGELFF. For the CDR3, the DNA is TGTGCCAGCAGCTGGACAGGGCAAACCGGGGAGCTGTTTTTT.

The chain recombines TRBV5-4 with TRBJ1-2; no definite D call. The CDR3 totals 15 residues. The ends were cut back, 1 base at V and 8 bases at J, with 18 bases in the middle. Germline CDR1 reads SGHNT; CDR2 reads YYREEE (reference sequence). CDR3 DNA sequence: TGTGCCAGCAGCTTGCTTATCGGTGACTCGGAGGGCTACACCTTC. It yields the protein CASSLLIGDSEGYTF.

This chain connects TRBV7-9 to TRBJ2-3; the D gene is possibly TRBD2 (5 bases). The V and J ends lost 0 bases and 2 bases respectively, with 9 bases between them. The CDR3 extends over 15 amino acids. The V gene's germline CDR1 is SEHNR and CDR2 FQNEAQ (reference sequence). The CDR3 DNA reads as TGTGCCAGCAGCTTAGCAGCGGAGTACACAGATACGCAGTATTTT. Encoded protein: CASSLAAEYTDTQYF.

This chain uses TRBV7-9 with TRBJ2-7; no definite D call. CDR1 and CDR2 (germline): SEHNR, FQNEAQ (reference sequence). The ends were cut back, 1 base at V and 2 bases at J, with 12 bases in the middle. The CDR3 extends over 15 amino acids. The CDR3 sequence is CASSLGVHSTYEQYF. The DNA of the CDR3 is TGTGCCAGCAGCTTAGGGGTCCACAGCACCTACGAGCAGTACTTC. Drawing the rest from reference TRBV7-9 and TRBJ2-7, the complete variable domain is DTGVSQNPRHKITKRGQNVTFRCDPISEHNRLYWYRQTLGQGPEFLTYFQNEAQLEKSRLLSDRFSAERPKGSFSTLEIQRTEQGDSAMYLCASSLGVHSTYEQYFGPGTRLTVT.

This sequence joins TRBV15 and TRBJ2-1, with 7 bases aligning to TRBD1. The V segment lost 1 base and the J segment 8 bases; nucleotides outside the gene matches: 8. The V gene's germline CDR1 is LNHNV and CDR2 YYDKDF (reference sequence). The CDR3 is made up of 15 amino acids. CDR3 amino acids: CATSRGTGVHDEQFF. The DNA for the CDR3 is TGTGCCACCAGCAGAGGTACAGGGGTTCACGATGAGCAGTTCTTC.

The chain joins TRBV7-2 to TRBJ1-2, with D possibly matching TRBD1 (6 bases). This CDR3 has 16 residues. CDR1 and CDR2 (germline): SGHTA, FQGNSA. Trimming shortened V by 0 bases and J by 0 bases, and 11 bases separated the two germline ends. The CDR3 spells CASSLAGAVSNYGYTF. DNA of the CDR3: TGTGCCAGCAGCTTAGCGGGGGCAGTATCTAACTATGGCTACACCTTC.

In its sample, this clone was seen a few times. The chain couples TRBV2 to TRBJ2-7, with a possible D match to TRBD2 (5 bases). Trimming shortened V by 6 bases and J by 3 bases, and 12 bases separated the two germline ends. Germline V gene sequence: CDR1 SNHLY, CDR2 FYNNEI. This CDR3 is 13 amino acids long. Written as DNA, the CDR3 is TGTGCCAGCAGGGCGGGCGAGCTCTACGAGCAGTACTTC. It translates to CASRAGELYEQYF.

CDR3 protein: CASSHQKQGRREKLFF. The CDR3 nucleotides are TGTGCCAGCAGCCACCAAAAACAGGGGAGGAGGGAAAAACTGTTTTTT. This chain joins TRBV11-1 and TRBJ1-4; 7 nucleotides align to TRBD1. Per germline, CDR1 SGHAT and CDR2 FQDESV (reference sequence). The CDR3 contains 16 residues. J lost 8 bases, V lost 5 bases, and 14 bases had no gene match.

This clone was recorded once. The chain is built from TRBV6-6 and TRBJ2-1, with 13 bases fitting TRBD2. The V gene end was trimmed by 5 bases and the J gene end by 7 bases; junction bases not matched to a gene: 8. Germline V gene data show CDR1 as MNHNY and CDR2 as SVGAGI (reference sequence). The CDR3 consists of 16 residues. The CDR3 coding sequence is TGTGCCAGCAGTCAACGGTCGGGACTAGCGGGGAATGAGCAGTTCTTC. This translates into CASSQRSGLAGNEQFF.

The chain is built from TRBV9 and TRBJ2-1; D is possibly TRBD2 (5 bases). The CDR3 sequence is 18 residues long. Trimming shortened V by 1 base and J by 6 bases, and 23 bases separated the two germline ends. Per the germline V gene, CDR1 is SGDLS and CDR2 is YYNGEE. CDR3 loop: CASSVSSLTTKGFNEQFF. DNA of the CDR3: TGTGCCAGCAGCGTATCCTCTTTGACGACTAAGGGCTTCAATGAGCAGTTCTTC.

This chain connects TRBV9 to TRBJ1-4, with 7 bases lining up with TRBD1. The CDR3 spans 16 residues. Germline loops: CDR1 SGDLS, CDR2 YYNGEE. V was pared by 4 bases and J by 10 bases, with 16 bases of the junction left unmatched. CDR3 amino acids: CASSPNPQGTKGKLFF. CDR3 DNA sequence: TGTGCCAGCAGCCCGAACCCACAGGGGACCAAGGGAAAACTGTTTTTT.

The chain links TRBV27 to TRBJ1-1; D is perhaps TRBD1 (5 bases). Germline V gene data show CDR1 as MNHEY and CDR2 as SMNVEV (reference sequence). The CDR3 has 15 amino acids. Trimming took 7 bases from V and 0 from J, leaving 15 bases between them. CDR3 amino acids: CASNHGGGLNTEAFF. The CDR3 region has the DNA TGTGCCAGCAATCATGGGGGGGGATTGAACACTGAAGCTTTCTTT.

V gene TRBV11-1 combines with J gene TRBJ2-1; 8 bases align to TRBD2. In germline, CDR1 is SGHAT, CDR2 FQDESV (reference sequence). V was pared by 5 bases and J by 7 bases, with 7 bases of the junction left unmatched. This CDR3 is built from 14 residues. Here the CDR3 reads CASSRSGSRNEQFF. The CDR3 DNA is TGTGCCAGCAGCCGCAGCGGGAGCCGGAATGAGCAGTTCTTC.

The chain carries TRBV7-2 and TRBJ1-4, with 11 bases aligning to TRBD1. The CDR3 is 15 residues long. V shed 2 bases, J shed 7 bases, and the junction held 3 bases outside the gene matches. Germline CDR1 is SGHTA and CDR2 is FQGNSA. In DNA, the CDR3 is TGTGCCAGCAGCTTAACCGGGACAGGGGGTGAAAAACTGTTTTTT. Translated, it gives CASSLTGTGGEKLFF.

This chain connects TRBV27 to TRBJ2-7; the D gene is possibly TRBD2 (5 bases). Germline V gene lookup returns CDR1 MNHEY and CDR2 SMNVEV (reference sequence). V lost 5 bases and J lost 4, with 18 bases in between. The CDR3 is 15 amino acids. CDR3 coding DNA: TGTGCCAGCAGTCGAGAAGGACTCCTAGGGTACGAGCAGTACTTC. This codes for CASSREGLLGYEQYF.

The chain couples TRBV4-1 to TRBJ2-7; TRBD1 is a possible D gene (6 bases). The CDR3 spans 15 residues. CDR1 is MGHRA and CDR2 is YSYEKL in the germline V gene. V was shortened by 0 bases and J by 3 bases, with 12 bases between the two germline ends. CDR3: CASSQDQGLGYEQYF. In DNA form, the CDR3 reads TGCGCCAGCAGCCAAGATCAGGGGTTGGGCTACGAGCAGTACTTC.

The rearrangement links TRBV5-1 to TRBJ2-1; 7 bases fit TRBD1. The CDR3 is 15 amino acids. V lost 0 bases to trimming and J lost 9 bases; unmatched junction nucleotides: 9. Germline V gene lookup returns CDR1 SGHRS and CDR2 YFSETQ. The CDR3 DNA follows: TGCGCCAGCAGCTTGGCGACAGGGCGGCAAACTGAGCAGTTCTTC. Protein product: CASSLATGRQTEQFF. Looking up the rest from reference TRBV5-1 and TRBJ2-1 gives the full variable domain: KAGVTQTPRYLIKTRGQQVTLSCSPISGHRSVSWYQQTPGQGLQFLFEYFSETQRNKGNFPGRFSGRQFSNSRSEMNVSTLELGDSALYLCASSLATGRQTEQFFGPGTRLTVL.